This entry concerns a single T cell receptor beta chain. Its antigen is as yet unknown. The sample belongs to a study of regulatory T cells. Study-level points and caveats: Regulatory T cells showed the strongest V-J pair restriction and V/J gene skewing among patient repertoires. Hydrophobic residues at CDR3 positions 6 and 7 were enriched in conventional CD4+ T cells of CD3G-deficient patients.

CD4+ T cells were divided by sorting: CD25-high CD127-low Tregs, CD25-low CD127-high conventional cells. The PCR used 52 TRBV and 13 TRBJ primers. The protocol was immunoSEQ multiplex PCR, while the TCRdb copy is restricted to in-frame clones and leaves out a portion. This table has approximately 37,000 clones, around 91% appearing once. The CDR3 is 13 residues long. V lost 5 bases and J 7 bases, leaving 13 bases between the germline ends. Germline lookup yields CDR1 SEHNR and CDR2 FQNEAQ (reference sequence). This TCR was recovered from a person aged 18 to 29 with CD3G deficiency. The source material was conventional CD4+ T cells sorted from blood. The V gene is TRBV7-9, the J gene TRBJ2-3, with no clear D. The CDR3 here is CASSHSRLHTQYF. Here the CDR3 DNA reads TGTGCCAGCAGCCATAGCAGGTTACATACGCAGTATTTT.